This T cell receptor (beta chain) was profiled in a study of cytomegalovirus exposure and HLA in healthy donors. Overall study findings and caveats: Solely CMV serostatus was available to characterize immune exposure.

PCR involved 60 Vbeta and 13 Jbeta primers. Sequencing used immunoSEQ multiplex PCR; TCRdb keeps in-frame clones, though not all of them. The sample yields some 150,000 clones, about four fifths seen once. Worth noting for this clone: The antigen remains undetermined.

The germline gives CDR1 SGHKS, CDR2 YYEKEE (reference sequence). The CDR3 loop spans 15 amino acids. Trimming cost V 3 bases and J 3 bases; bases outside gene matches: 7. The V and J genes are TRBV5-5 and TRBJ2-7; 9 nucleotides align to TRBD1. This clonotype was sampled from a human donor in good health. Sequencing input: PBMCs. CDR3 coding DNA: TGTGCCAGCAGCTCATCCTACAGGGGGCTCTACGAGCAGTACTTC. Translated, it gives CASSSSYRGLYEQYF.